This T cell receptor beta chain was identified in a study of blood T cell repertoires in COVID-19. The CDR3 has 15 residues. From germline, CDR1 is MDHEN and CDR2 SYDVKM. The V and J ends lost 6 bases and 5 bases respectively, with 19 bases between them. The protocol was immunoSEQ multiplex PCR, while the TCRdb copy is restricted to in-frame clones and leaves out a portion. Of about 200,000 clones listed, roughly 90% are singletons. Sequenced sample: PBMCs or T cells enriched from blood (not recorded which). This clonotype was sampled from a woman aged 25 to 39 who had been exposed to COVID-19. The rearrangement uses TRBV28 and TRBJ1-2, with unresolved D. CDR3 protein: CASRRAGVLRYGYTF. The CDR3 DNA is TGTGCCAGCAGGCGAGCGGGAGTCCTTCGGTATGGCTACACCTTC.